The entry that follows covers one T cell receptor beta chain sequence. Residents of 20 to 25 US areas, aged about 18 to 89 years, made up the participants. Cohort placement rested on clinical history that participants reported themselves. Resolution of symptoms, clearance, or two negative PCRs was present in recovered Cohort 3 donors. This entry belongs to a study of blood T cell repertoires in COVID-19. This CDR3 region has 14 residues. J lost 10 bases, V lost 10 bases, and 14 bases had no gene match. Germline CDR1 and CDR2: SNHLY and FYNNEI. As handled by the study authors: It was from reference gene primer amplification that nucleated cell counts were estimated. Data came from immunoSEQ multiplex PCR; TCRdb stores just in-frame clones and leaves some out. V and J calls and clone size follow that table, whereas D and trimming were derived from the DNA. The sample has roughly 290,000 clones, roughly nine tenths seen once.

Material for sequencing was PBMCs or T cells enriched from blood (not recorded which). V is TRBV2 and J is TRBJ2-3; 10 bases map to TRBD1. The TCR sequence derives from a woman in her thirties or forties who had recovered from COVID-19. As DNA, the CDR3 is TGTGCCATCCCGCTGGACGACAGGGGGCAGTCGCAGTATTTT. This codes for CAIPLDDRGQSQYF.